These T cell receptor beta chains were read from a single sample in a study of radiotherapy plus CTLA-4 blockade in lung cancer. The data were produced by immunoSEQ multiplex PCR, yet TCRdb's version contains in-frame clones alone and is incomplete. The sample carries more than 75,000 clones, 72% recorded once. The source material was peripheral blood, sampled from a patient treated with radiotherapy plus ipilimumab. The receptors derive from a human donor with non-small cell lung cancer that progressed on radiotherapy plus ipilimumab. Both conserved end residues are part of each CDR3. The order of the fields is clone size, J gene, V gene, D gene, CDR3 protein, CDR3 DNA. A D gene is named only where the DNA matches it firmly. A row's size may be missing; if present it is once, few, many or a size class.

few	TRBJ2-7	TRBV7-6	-	CASSQTGSGYEQYF	TGTGCCAGCAGCCAAACAGGGAGTGGGTACGAGCAGTACTTC
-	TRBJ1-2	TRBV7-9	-	CASSRKGNYGYTF	TGTGCCAGCAGCAGGAAGGGGAACTATGGCTACACCTTC
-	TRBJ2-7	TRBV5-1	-	CASSSDGYEQYF	TGCGCCAGCAGCTCGGACGGCTACGAGCAGTACTTC
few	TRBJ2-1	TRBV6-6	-	CASSKGLTSYNEQFF	TGTGCCAGCAGTAAAGGACTAACTTCCTACAATGAGCAGTTCTTC
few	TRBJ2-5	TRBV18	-	CASSPPYETQYF	TGTGCCAGCTCACCCCCCTACGAGACCCAGTACTTC
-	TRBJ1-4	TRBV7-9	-	CASSPGTVTTNEKLFF	TGTGCCAGCAGCCCCGGGACGGTTACAACTAATGAAAAACTGTTTTTT
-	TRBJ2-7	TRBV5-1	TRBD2	CASSPQTSGGIEQYF	TGCGCCAGCAGCCCCCAGACTAGCGGGGGGATAGAGCAGTACTTC
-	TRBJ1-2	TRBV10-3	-	CAISEGVYGYTF	TGTGCCATCAGTGAGGGGGTCTATGGCTACACCTTC
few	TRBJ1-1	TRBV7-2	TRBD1	CASSPGTANTEAFF	TGTGCCAGCAGCCCCGGGACAGCAAACACTGAAGCTTTCTTT
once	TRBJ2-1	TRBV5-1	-	CASSLDGASSYNEQFF	TGCGCCAGCAGCTTGGACGGTGCGTCCTCCTACAATGAGCAGTTCTTC
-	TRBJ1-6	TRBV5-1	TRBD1	CASSLVAQGASPLHF	TGCGCCAGCAGCTTGGTCGCACAGGGGGCTTCACCCCTCCACTTT
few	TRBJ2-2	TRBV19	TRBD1	CASSLDRAIRELFF	TGTGCCAGTAGTCTGGACAGGGCTATAAGGGAGCTGTTTTTT
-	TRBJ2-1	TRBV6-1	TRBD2	CASSASGRFSLQFF	TGTGCCAGCAGTGCTAGCGGGAGGTTTTCTTTGCAGTTCTTC
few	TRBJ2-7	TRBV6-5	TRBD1	CASSDGTGSYEQYF	TGTGCCAGCAGTGACGGGACAGGGTCCTACGAGCAGTACTTC
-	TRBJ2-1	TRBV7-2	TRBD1	CASSPDRGPYNEQFF	TGTGCCAGCAGCCCTGACAGGGGCCCCTACAATGAGCAGTTCTTC
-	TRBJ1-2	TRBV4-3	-	CASSQEWGQDYGYTF	TGCGCCAGCAGCCAAGAGTGGGGGCAAGACTATGGCTACACCTTC
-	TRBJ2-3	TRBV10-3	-	CAISESKGDPQVTQYF	TGTGCCATCAGTGAGTCGAAAGGCGACCCTCAAGTGACGCAGTATTTT
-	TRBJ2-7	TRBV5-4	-	CASSTQGISYEQYF	TGTGCCAGCAGTACTCAGGGGATAAGCTACGAGCAGTACTTC
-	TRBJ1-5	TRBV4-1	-	CASSQDLWYTQHF	TGCGCCAGCAGCCAAGATCTGTGGTATACCCAGCATTTT
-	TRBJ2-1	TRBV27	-	CASSAQFNEQFF	TGTGCCAGCAGTGCGCAATTCAATGAGCAGTTCTTC
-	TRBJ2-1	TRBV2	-	CASRGDSNEQFF	TGTGCCAGCAGGGGAGACAGCAATGAGCAGTTCTTC
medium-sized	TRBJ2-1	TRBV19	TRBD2	CASRASGSSYNEQFF	TGTGCCAGTAGGGCTAGCGGGAGCTCCTACAATGAGCAGTTCTTC
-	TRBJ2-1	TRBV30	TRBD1	CAWAQGASSYNEQFF	TGTGCCTGGGCCCAGGGGGCCAGCTCCTACAATGAGCAGTTCTTC
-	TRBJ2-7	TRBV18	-	CASSPPSGKGYEQYF	TGTGCCAGCTCACCACCTTCAGGGAAAGGCTACGAGCAGTACTTC
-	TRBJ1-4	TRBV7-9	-	CASSLTSTNEKLFF	TGTGCCAGCAGCTTAACGTCAACTAATGAAAAACTGTTTTTT
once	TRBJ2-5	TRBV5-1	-	CASSLGIAVNQETQYF	TGCGCCAGCAGCTTGGGTATAGCGGTAAACCAAGAGACCCAGTACTTC
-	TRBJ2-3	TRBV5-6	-	CASSPEGGTDTQYF	TGTGCCAGCAGCCCGGAGGGGGGCACAGATACGCAGTATTTT
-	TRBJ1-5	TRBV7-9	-	CASSPTGDNQPQHF	TGTGCCAGCAGCCCAACAGGCGACAATCAGCCCCAGCATTTT
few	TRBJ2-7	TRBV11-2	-	CASSASGTIGAYEQYF	TGTGCCAGCAGCGCCTCCGGGACAATAGGGGCGTACGAGCAGTACTTC
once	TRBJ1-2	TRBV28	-	CASSLFPGNYGYTF	TGTGCCAGCAGTCTATTCCCCGGGAACTATGGCTACACCTTC
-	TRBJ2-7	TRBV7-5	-	CVRSRRRGDRLPSYEQYF	TGTGTCAGAAGCCGCCGAAGAGGAGACCGACTGCCCTCCTACGAGCAGTACTTC
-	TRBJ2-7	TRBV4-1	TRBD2	CASSREGTYEQYF	TGCGCCAGCAGCCGGGAGGGTACCTACGAGCAGTACTTC
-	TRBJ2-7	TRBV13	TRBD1	CASSYMGQGDEQYF	TGTGCCAGCAGCTACATGGGACAGGGAGACGAGCAGTACTTC
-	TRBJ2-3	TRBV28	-	CASSLNLRGDTDTQYF	TGTGCCAGCAGTCTAAATCTTCGGGGAGACACAGATACGCAGTATTTT
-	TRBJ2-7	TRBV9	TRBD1	CASSAGTELGEQYF	TGTGCCAGCAGCGCCGGGACAGAGCTCGGCGAGCAGTACTTC
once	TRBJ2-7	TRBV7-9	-	CASSQMGDEQYF	TGTGCCAGCAGCCAGATGGGTGACGAGCAGTACTTC
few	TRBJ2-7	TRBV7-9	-	CASSPWDSLYEQYF	TGTGCCAGCAGCCCCTGGGACTCCCTCTACGAGCAGTACTTC
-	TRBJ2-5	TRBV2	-	CASQGGIGETQYF	TGTGCCAGCCAGGGGGGAATAGGAGAGACCCAGTACTTC
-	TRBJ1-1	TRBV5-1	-	CASSLERGMSTEAFF	TGCGCCAGCAGCTTGGAAAGGGGGATGAGCACTGAAGCTTTCTTT
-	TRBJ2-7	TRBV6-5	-	CASSYTSYEQYF	TGTGCCAGCAGTTACACCTCTTACGAGCAGTACTTC